Listed below are T cell receptor beta chains from one sample, sequenced in a study of T cell responses to AZD1222 COVID-19 vaccine. This table comes from immunoSEQ multiplex PCR, and its TCRdb copy is limited to in-frame clones, with some not included. The repertoire table contains under 150,000 clones. Sequencing input: peripheral blood. The receptors originated from an adult in good health. The CDR3 runs from the conserved cysteine through the conserved F or W. A D gene is named only where the DNA matches it firmly.

V: TRBV11-2
J: TRBJ1-1
D: .
CDR3: CASSSYLGNTEAFF
DNA: TGTGCCAGCAGCTCCTACCTGGGGAACACTGAAGCTTTCTTT

V: TRBV4-2
J: TRBJ2-5
D: .
CDR3: CASSQERGAGASQETQYF
DNA: TGTGCCAGCAGCCAAGAAAGAGGTGCGGGGGCCTCCCAAGAGACCCAGTACTTC

V: TRBV7-9
J: TRBJ1-2
D: .
CDR3: CASSSGIGESGYTF
DNA: TGTGCCAGCAGCTCCGGAATAGGGGAAAGTGGCTACACCTTC

V: TRBV11-3
J: TRBJ1-2
D: .
CDR3: CASSPPGRPYYGYTF
DNA: TGTGCCAGCAGCCCTCCGGGACGGCCTTACTATGGCTACACCTTC

V: TRBV27
J: TRBJ2-7
D: .
CDR3: CASSLQQPIDSYEQYF
DNA: TGTGCCAGCAGTTTACAACAACCGATCGACTCCTACGAGCAGTACTTC

V: TRBV7-3
J: TRBJ2-7
D: TRBD1
CDR3: CASSRDSSAKQYF
DNA: TGTGCCAGCAGCCGGGACAGCTCCGCGAAGCAGTACTTC

V: TRBV11-3
J: TRBJ1-1
D: .
CDR3: CASSRGRGNTEAFF
DNA: TGTGCCAGCAGCCGGGGGCGGGGGAACACTGAAGCTTTCTTT

V: TRBV4-2
J: TRBJ2-7
D: TRBD1
CDR3: CASSRGQGVYEQYF
DNA: TGTGCCAGCAGCCGCGGACAGGGGGTCTACGAGCAGTACTTC

V: TRBV18
J: TRBJ2-5
D: TRBD1
CDR3: CASSPLGQVGETQYF
DNA: TGTGCCAGCTCACCCCTGGGACAGGTCGGAGAGACCCAGTACTTC

V: TRBV6-6
J: TRBJ1-6
D: .
CDR3: CASSFQGAENSPLHF
DNA: TGTGCCAGCAGCTTTCAGGGTGCGGAGAATTCACCCCTCCACTTT

V: TRBV30
J: TRBJ1-4
D: .
CDR3: CACTQGVGEKLFF
DNA: TGTGCCTGTACCCAGGGAGTCGGTGAAAAACTGTTTTTT

V: TRBV7-9
J: TRBJ1-2
D: .
CDR3: CASSKTTVRESYGYTF
DNA: TGTGCCAGCAGCAAAACGACCGTCCGGGAGAGCTATGGCTACACCTTC

V: TRBV5-6
J: TRBJ2-7
D: .
CDR3: CASSPGTGEQYF
DNA: TGTGCCAGCAGCCCGGGGACGGGGGAGCAGTACTTC

V: TRBV10-3
J: TRBJ2-5
D: TRBD1
CDR3: CATSRTGGEETQYF
DNA: TGTGCCACCTCCAGGACAGGGGGCGAAGAGACCCAGTACTTC

V: TRBV5-4
J: TRBJ2-5
D: .
CDR3: CASSPQGGYQETQYF
DNA: TGTGCCAGCAGCCCCCAAGGGGGGTACCAAGAGACCCAGTACTTC

V: TRBV18
J: TRBJ1-4
D: .
CDR3: CASSRREGATNEKLFF
DNA: TGTGCCAGCTCACGCCGAGAGGGGGCAACTAATGAAAAACTGTTTTTT

V: TRBV27
J: TRBJ2-3
D: TRBD1
CDR3: CASSFSGTDRTDTQYF
DNA: TGTGCCAGCAGTTTTTCCGGGACAGATCGTACAGATACGCAGTATTTT

V: TRBV5-6
J: TRBJ1-2
D: .
CDR3: CASTLGSGYTF
DNA: TGTGCCAGCACCCTTGGAAGTGGCTACACCTTC

V: TRBV6-6
J: TRBJ2-3
D: .
CDR3: CASSYRQNSQYF
DNA: TGTGCCAGCAGCTATAGACAGAATTCGCAGTATTTT

V: TRBV3-1/TRBV3-2
J: TRBJ1-4
D: .
CDR3: CASSRTPGEKLFF
DNA: TGTGCCAGCAGCCGGACCCCAGGTGAAAAACTGTTTTTT

V: TRBV27
J: TRBJ1-2
D: TRBD1
CDR3: CASSFSDREYGYTF
DNA: TGTGCCAGCAGTTTTTCCGACAGGGAATATGGCTACACCTTC

V: TRBV5-1
J: TRBJ1-6
D: .
CDR3: CASSRRQSSYNSPLHF
DNA: TGCGCCAGCAGCCGAAGACAGAGCTCCTATAATTCACCCCTCCACTTT

V: TRBV21-1
J: TRBJ2-7
D: .
CDR3: CASSKNLLDRGDYEQYF
DNA: TGTGCCAGCAGCAAGAACCTTCTGGACAGGGGGGACTACGAGCAGTACTTC

V: TRBV7-8
J: TRBJ2-3
D: .
CDR3: CASSLERTDTQYF
DNA: TGTGCCAGCAGCTTAGAGAGAACAGATACGCAGTATTTT

V: TRBV30
J: TRBJ1-3
D: .
CDR3: CAWSVGRGSGHTIYF
DNA: TGTGCCTGGAGTGTAGGCAGGGGCAGCGGTCACACCATATATTTT

V: TRBV4-2
J: TRBJ1-1
D: .
CDR3: CASSQEGGEGVEAFF
DNA: TGTGCCAGCAGCCAAGAAGGTGGGGAGGGGGTTGAAGCTTTCTTT

V: TRBV7-2
J: TRBJ2-1
D: .
CDR3: CASSLGPTGSYNEQFF
DNA: TGTGCCAGCAGCTTAGGGCCTACGGGGAGCTACAATGAGCAGTTCTTC

V: TRBV28
J: TRBJ1-2
D: .
CDR3: CASSFRHQSGYTF
DNA: TGTGCCAGCAGTTTTCGGCATCAGTCTGGCTACACCTTC